A selection of T cell receptor beta chains follows, all from one sample in a study of CD8+CD57+ T cells in acquired aplastic anemia. Each CDR3 protein is one row after TCRdb ran MiXCR on the reads. Here the sample spans under 350,000 distinct CDR3 sequences, around three fifths being singletons. The sample consisted of sorted CD4+, CD8+, or CD8+CD57+ T cells (not recorded which) from PBMCs. Every receptor here comes from a human donor with severe aplastic anemia or a healthy control (not recorded which). The CDR3 runs from the conserved cysteine through the conserved F or W. The D gene is left open where the match is weak. Size tells how often a clone was seen (once, few, many) or the class of an expanded clone, and some rows leave it out.

d_call,clone_size,j_call,v_call,cdr3_aa,cdr3_nt
-,-,TRBJ2-7,TRBV29-1,CSVEGQGINEQYF,TGCAGCGTTGAAGGTCAGGGTATCAACGAGCAGTACTTC
TRBD1,-,TRBJ1-2,TRBV29-1,CSASVQGAYGYTF,TGCAGCGCGTCAGTGCAGGGGGCCTATGGCTACACCTTC
TRBD1,-,TRBJ1-4,TRBV19,CASSILPGQGNEKLFF,TGTGCCAGTAGTATACTACCGGGACAGGGTAATGAAAAACTGTTTTTT
-,many,TRBJ1-6,TRBV19,CASSKRQTLSYNSPLHF,TGTGCCAGTAGTAAACGACAGACCCTCTCCTATAATTCACCCCTCCACTTT
-,-,TRBJ2-7,TRBV20-1,CRNGPWTYEQYF,TGCAGGAACGGGCCTTGGACCTACGAGCAGTACTTC
-,-,TRBJ2-7,TRBV14,CASSATGGGYEQYF,TGTGCCAGCAGCGCGACAGGAGGGGGCTACGAGCAGTACTTC
TRBD2,many,TRBJ2-4,TRBV20-1,CSARGRTSGALNIQYF,TGCAGTGCTAGAGGCAGGACTAGCGGGGCACTAAACATTCAGTACTTC
-,once,TRBJ2-6,TRBV7-3,CASSQEGHSGANVLTF,TGTGCCAGCAGCCAAGAGGGCCACTCTGGGGCCAACGTCCTGACTTTC
-,-,TRBJ2-3,TRBV9,CAGGDTQYF,TGTGCCGGTGGAGATACGCAGTATTTT
-,-,TRBJ1-1,TRBV9,CASSYSGREAFF,TGTGCCAGCAGTTACTCTGGCAGGGAAGCTTTCTTT
-,-,TRBJ2-5,TRBV6-5,CASGNGRGRETQYF,TGTGCCAGCGGGAATGGCAGGGGCCGAGAGACCCAGTACTTC